The rows below give T cell receptor beta chains drawn from one sample of a study of blood T cell repertoires in COVID-19. Profiling relied on immunoSEQ multiplex PCR, and the TCRdb table lists in-frame clones only, not all of them. In the table there are a few hundred thousand clones, approximately 80% of which are singletons. Specimen: peripheral blood. These receptors were obtained from a man aged 60-69 years with acute or convalescent COVID-19. Each CDR3 is given with its conserved first and last residue. Each record gives: D gene, clone size, J gene, V gene, CDR3 DNA, CDR3 protein. A D gene is named only where the DNA matches it firmly. Rows give clone size only sometimes, using once, few, many, or a class for an expanded clone.

TRBD2 NA TRBJ2-7 TRBV9 TGTGCCAGCAGCGTAGTATCCGGACTAGGGGTTAACGAGCAGTACTTC CASSVVSGLGVNEQYF
NA NA TRBJ2-1 TRBV18 TGTGCCAGCTCACCCGTTGGAGGGTACAATGAGCAGTTCTTC CASSPVGGYNEQFF
NA once TRBJ2-7 TRBV11-2 TGTGCCAGCAGCTTAGGGGGGACAAACTCCTACGAGCAGTACTTC CASSLGGTNSYEQYF
NA NA TRBJ2-7 TRBV25-1 TGTGCCACCGACGACAGCTACGAGCAGTACTTC CATDDSYEQYF
NA NA TRBJ2-1 TRBV6-5 TGTGCCACCAACTCAAACTACGATGAGCAGTTCTTC CATNSNYDEQFF
TRBD1 NA TRBJ1-2 TRBV12-3/TRBV12-4 TGTGCCAGCACCATCCGGGACAGCGGAGGCTACACCTTC CASTIRDSGGYTF
NA NA TRBJ2-7 TRBV10-3 TGTGCCATCAGTGCGGGACTCTCCTACGAGCAGTACTTC CAISAGLSYEQYF
NA NA TRBJ2-3 TRBV21-1 TGTGCCAGCAGCAATAGACAGGGGGCGATTTCAGCGACAGATACGCAGTATTTT CASSNRQGAISATDTQYF
TRBD2 NA TRBJ2-1 TRBV14 TGTGCCAGCAGCCAGGGGCTAGCGGGAGTTTTTGAGCAGTTCTTC CASSQGLAGVFEQFF
NA once TRBJ1-2 TRBV2 TGTGCCAGCAGTCCCCTAGGAAACAGGGACTATGGCTACACCTTC CASSPLGNRDYGYTF
TRBD1 NA TRBJ1-4 TRBV10-3 TGTGCCATCAGTCCGGGACAGGGCATGTTTTTT CAISPGQGMFF
TRBD1 once TRBJ2-6 TRBV18 TGTGCCAGCTCACCCCCGACAGGGACTGGGGCCAACGTCCTGACTTTC CASSPPTGTGANVLTF
NA NA TRBJ2-5 TRBV5-1 TGCGCCAGCAGCCCCGCAGGGTTTCAAGAGACCCAGTACTTC CASSPAGFQETQYF
NA NA TRBJ2-2 TRBV5-4 TGTGCCAGCAGCCCCTTGGGTCCAGGGAACACCGGGGAGCTGTTTTTT CASSPLGPGNTGELFF
TRBD1 NA TRBJ2-1 TRBV28 TGTGCCAGCAGTTTCCCGCCAGGGGGTTACAATGAGCAGTTCTTC CASSFPPGGYNEQFF
TRBD2 NA TRBJ2-5 TRBV3-1/TRBV3-2 TGTGCCAGCAGGAACGGGGGGGCGGAGACCCAGTACTTC CASRNGGAETQYF
TRBD1 NA TRBJ1-2 TRBV7-3 TGTGCCAGCAGCCTGGGACAGGGAGCTGGCTACACCTTC CASSLGQGAGYTF
NA NA TRBJ2-5 TRBV5-4 TGTGCCAGCAGCTTGGCAGGCAGGGGCCAAGAGACCCAGTACTTC CASSLAGRGQETQYF
NA NA TRBJ2-1 TRBV15 TGTGCCACCAGTGCGGGGATAAGCTCCTACAATGAGCAGTTCTTC CATSAGISSYNEQFF
TRBD1 NA TRBJ2-5 TRBV4-1 TGCGCCAGCAGCCTCACCAAGGACAGGGGGCGAGAGACCCAGTACTTC CASSLTKDRGRETQYF
NA NA TRBJ1-1 TRBV5-6 TGTGCCAGCAGCAAGGGGTTTAACACTGAAGCTTTCTTT CASSKGFNTEAFF
NA NA TRBJ1-4 TRBV18 TGTGCCAGCTCACCGAGACAGGAAAATGAAAAACTGTTTTTT CASSPRQENEKLFF
TRBD1 few TRBJ2-1 TRBV15 TGTGCCACCAGCAGAACTACCGGGACAGGGGACTACAATGAGCAGTTCTTC CATSRTTGTGDYNEQFF
NA NA TRBJ2-1 TRBV27 TGTGCCAGCAGTTTATCCCCCAAGCGCGCGGTTAACAATGAGCAGTTCTTC CASSLSPKRAVNNEQFF
TRBD2 NA TRBJ2-1 TRBV19 TGTGCCAGTAGTAAAATAGCGGGAGCAGATGAGCAGTTCTTC CASSKIAGADEQFF
NA NA TRBJ2-5 TRBV14 TGTGCCAGCAGCCATTGGGGGGACCCTCTCCAAGAGACCCAGTACTTC CASSHWGDPLQETQYF
NA NA TRBJ2-7 TRBV7-2 TGTGCCAGCAGGAGGACAGCCTCCTACGAGCAGTACTTC CASRRTASYEQYF
TRBD2 once TRBJ2-7 TRBV7-2 TGTGCCAGCAGCTTAAGTGCTAGCGGGGGGTTCTACGAGCAGTACTTC CASSLSASGGFYEQYF
TRBD2 NA TRBJ2-7 TRBV19 TGTGCCAGTAGTATGAGCGGGAGCTCCTACGAGCAGTACTTC CASSMSGSSYEQYF
NA NA TRBJ1-5 TRBV27 TGTGCCAGCAAGGGGGGGCGGGGGATCCAGCCCCAGCATTTT CASKGGRGIQPQHF
NA NA TRBJ1-1 TRBV18 TGTGCCAGCTCTCCAGGACACAGCCGTAACACTGAAGCTTTCTTT CASSPGHSRNTEAFF
NA NA TRBJ2-5 TRBV12-2 TGTGCAAGTCGCTTAGCCCCAACAGGGGCGGGCCGAGAGACCCAGTACTTC CASRLAPTGAGRETQYF
NA NA TRBJ2-5 TRBV20-1 TGCAGTGCCCGGGACCAAGAGACCCAGTACTTC CSARDQETQYF
TRBD1 few TRBJ2-3 TRBV7-6 TGTGCCAGCAGCTTACCCAGGGGGACAGCCGACACAGATACGCAGTATTTT CASSLPRGTADTDTQYF
NA NA TRBJ1-4 TRBV18 TGTGCCAGCTCACCCGGGGATTCAACTAATGAAAAACTGTTTTTT CASSPGDSTNEKLFF
TRBD1 once TRBJ2-5 TRBV7-3 TGTGCCAGCAGCTCCTCAGGGGGCCCAGAGACCCAGTACTTC CASSSSGGPETQYF
NA NA TRBJ1-2 TRBV4-2 TGTGCCAGCAGCCAAGATTTGGGAAAAGGGGTAGGAGGCTACACCTTC CASSQDLGKGVGGYTF
NA NA TRBJ2-7 TRBV11-3 TGTGCCAGCAGCTTAGATTGGGCCGGCGAGCAGTACTTC CASSLDWAGEQYF
NA NA TRBJ2-1 TRBV6-6 TGTGCCAGCAGTTACTCCGGGATCGGGTTCGATGAGCAGTTCTTC CASSYSGIGFDEQFF
NA NA TRBJ1-1 TRBV4-2 TGTGCCAGCAGCCAAGAACAGAATAGTGGAGCTTTCTTT CASSQEQNSGAFF
NA NA TRBJ2-1 TRBV5-1 TGCGCCAGCAGCACACAGGCAAACTCCTACAATGAGCAGTTCTTC CASSTQANSYNEQFF